These 14 T cell receptor beta chains share one sample of origin, sequenced in a study of blood T cell repertoires in COVID-19. Using immunoSEQ multiplex PCR, the repertoire was profiled, and TCRdb retains in-frame clones only, with some absent. Of about 54,000 clones listed, over 80% are singletons. The material sequenced was peripheral blood. Receptors were obtained from a human donor in a cohort sampled during active COVID-19.

V is TRBV6-2 or TRBV6-3 and J is TRBJ2-3; maybe TRBD2 (5 bases). Trimming shortened V by 4 bases and J by 5 bases, and 16 bases separated the two germline ends. Germline loops: CDR1 MNHEY, CDR2 SVGEGT. The CDR3 covers 15 residues. The CDR3 DNA follows: TGTGCCAGCAGTTCACTAGTGGATTACCTAGATACGCAGTATTTT. This sequence encodes CASSSLVDYLDTQYF.

V is TRBV7-2 and J is TRBJ2-2; D is perhaps TRBD2 (6 bases). This CDR3 is built from 16 residues. The V and J ends lost 1 base and 7 bases respectively, with 16 bases between them. Germline CDR1 and CDR2: SGHTA and FQGNSA. CDR3 bases: TGTGCCAGCAGCTTAGGCTTCGGGGGACGGGTCGGGGAGCTGTTTTTT. Protein: CASSLGFGGRVGELFF.

The chain links TRBV6-5 to TRBJ2-3; 7 bases align to TRBD1. With V trimmed by 6 bases and J by 4 bases, 7 bases remained unmatched. Germline V CDR1 and CDR2: MNHEY, SVGAGI. This CDR3 is built from 14 residues. The chain's CDR3 is CASRPGQKADTQYF. As DNA, the CDR3 is TGTGCCAGCAGGCCGGGACAGAAGGCAGATACGCAGTATTTT.

This clone was picked up one time. This chain links TRBV7-9 with TRBJ2-7, with 8 bases identical to TRBD1. The CDR3 runs to 14 residues. CDR1 is SEHNR and CDR2 is FQNEAQ in the germline V gene (reference sequence). Unmatched junction bases numbered 8, after V lost 7 bases and J lost 3 bases. DNA for the CDR3: TGTGCCAGCACCAAAGACAGGGGAGGCTACGAGCAGTACTTC. It encodes CASTKDRGGYEQYF.

This clone was seen only a few times. V gene TRBV3-1 (or the pseudogene TRBV3-2) combines with J gene TRBJ2-7, with TRBD1 identical over 8 bases. With V trimmed by 4 bases and J by 6 bases, 5 bases remained unmatched. In germline, CDR1 is LGHDT, CDR2 YNNKEL (reference sequence). This CDR3 is 13 amino acids long. CDR3 sequence reads: CASSRTGMGEQYF. DNA for the CDR3: TGTGCCAGCAGCCGGACAGGGATGGGCGAGCAGTACTTC.

The gene calls are TRBV9 and TRBJ1-3; a weak D match, TRBD1 (5 bases). Germline V gene data show CDR1 as SGDLS and CDR2 as YYNGEE. This CDR3 has 15 residues. Trimming left V 4 bases short and J 4 bases short, with 15 bases between. The chain's CDR3 is CASSPRQRYGNTIYF. The DNA for the CDR3 is TGTGCCAGCAGCCCGCGACAGAGGTACGGAAACACCATATATTTT.

The rearrangement uses TRBV4-2 and TRBJ1-3; D is possibly TRBD1 (5 bases). Germline V CDR1 and CDR2: LGHNA, YNFKEQ. V shed 1 base and J shed 4 bases, with 8 bases lying between them. This CDR3 spans 14 amino acids. The CDR3 reads CASSQVTDGNTIYF. CDR3 DNA sequence: TGTGCCAGCAGCCAAGTGACAGACGGAAACACCATATATTTT.

This clone was detected a few times. The chain employs TRBV6-2 or TRBV6-3 and TRBJ1-2; D not resolved. The germline V and J ends were trimmed by 0 bases and 3 bases, with 5 bases remaining between them. Germline values: CDR1 MNHEY, CDR2 SVGEGT. The CDR3 consists of 13 residues. The CDR3: CASSYSADYGYTF. For the CDR3, the DNA is TGTGCCAGCAGTTACTCGGCAGACTATGGCTACACCTTC.

This rearrangement joins TRBV7-9 to TRBJ1-3; D uncertain. Germline V gene lookup returns CDR1 SEHNR and CDR2 FQNEAQ (reference sequence). The CDR3 spans 15 residues. The V gene lost 1 base and the J gene lost 2 bases, with 9 bases spanning the gap. The chain's CDR3 is CASSLESGTGNTIYF. The DNA of the CDR3 is TGTGCCAGCAGCTTAGAGTCGGGGACTGGAAACACCATATATTTT.

This clone has only a few counts. The genes are TRBV18 and TRBJ1-4; TRBD1 is a possible D gene (6 bases). This CDR3 spans 14 amino acids. Germline V lookup: CDR1 KGHSH, CDR2 LQKENI. Trimming shortened V by 1 base and J by 7 bases, and 10 bases separated the two germline ends. The CDR3 bases are TGTGCCAGCTCACCACAGAGACAGGTTGAAAAACTGTTTTTT. It translates to CASSPQRQVEKLFF.

The chain links TRBV5-1 to TRBJ1-1; no definite D call. Trimming took 3 bases from V and 1 from J, leaving 10 bases between them. The V gene's germline CDR1 is SGHRS and CDR2 YFSETQ. This CDR3 contains 14 residues. This CDR3 reads CASSSDYSNTEAFF. In DNA, the CDR3 is TGCGCCAGCAGCTCGGACTACTCGAACACTGAAGCTTTCTTT.

The chain couples TRBV6-2 or TRBV6-3 to TRBJ1-1, with D uncertain. The CDR3 loop spans 16 amino acids. With 3 bases removed from V and 0 bases from J, the gap between germline ends came to 14 bases. Germline-derived CDR1 and CDR2 are MNHEY and SVGEGT. The CDR3 reads CASSYGGNRVNTEAFF. DNA for the CDR3: TGTGCCAGCAGTTATGGCGGTAATCGGGTGAACACTGAAGCTTTCTTT.

V and J are TRBV4-2 and TRBJ2-7; a possible D gene is TRBD2 (5 bases). The CDR3 has 13 residues. With 0 bases removed from V and 6 bases from J, the gap between germline ends came to 9 bases. Germline CDR1 and CDR2: LGHNA and YNFKEQ. CDR3 protein: CASSQDRESEQYF. CDR3 nucleotide sequence: TGTGCCAGCAGCCAAGATAGGGAGTCCGAGCAGTACTTC.

This rearrangement joins TRBV29-1 to TRBJ1-3, with a tentative D call TRBD1 (6 bases). Per the germline V gene, CDR1 is SQVTM and CDR2 is ANQGSEA. The CDR3 extends over 14 amino acids. V was cut by 7 bases and J by 0 bases, with 13 bases left in between. CDR3 sequence reads: CSGAYRDSGNTIYF. CDR3 nucleotides: TGCAGCGGCGCCTACAGGGACTCTGGAAACACCATATATTTT. Looking up the rest from reference TRBV29-1 and TRBJ1-3 gives the full variable domain: SAVISQKPSRDICQRGTSLTIQCQVDSQVTMMFWYRQQPGQSLTLIATANQGSEATYESGFVIDKFPISRPNLTFSTLTVSNMSPEDSSIYLCSGAYRDSGNTIYFGEGSWLTVV.